Presented here are 15 T cell receptor beta chains from one specimen sequenced in a study of blood T cell repertoires in COVID-19. Repertoires were generated with immunoSEQ multiplex PCR, while TCRdb's copy carries only in-frame clones and drops some. The table lists 55,000 to 80,000 clones, approximately 91% of them singletons. Input material: peripheral blood. All receptors come from a human donor in a cohort sampled during active COVID-19.

The chain employs TRBV3-1 (or the pseudogene TRBV3-2) and TRBJ1-5; D may be TRBD1 (6 bases). The V gene lost 4 bases and the J gene lost 5 bases, with 15 bases spanning the gap. This CDR3 has 15 amino acids. Germline V lookup: CDR1 LGHDT, CDR2 YNNKEL (reference sequence). The CDR3 is CASSPRRGVDQPQHF. In DNA form, the CDR3 reads TGTGCCAGCAGCCCGCGCAGGGGCGTAGATCAGCCCCAGCATTTT.

The rearrangement joins TRBV9 to TRBJ2-3, with 10 nucleotides matching TRBD2. The V segment lost 1 base and the J segment 1 base; nucleotides outside the gene matches: 6. Per germline, CDR1 SGDLS and CDR2 YYNGEE. The CDR3 extends over 17 amino acids. CDR3 amino acids: CASSVFPSGSGTDTQYF. CDR3 DNA: TGTGCCAGCAGCGTATTTCCTAGCGGGAGTGGCACAGATACGCAGTATTTT.

The rearrangement links TRBV24-1 to TRBJ1-5, with 7 bases matching TRBD1. Germline CDR1 KGHDR, CDR2 SFDVKD. Trimming removed 3 bases from V and 6 bases from J; junction bases left unmatched: 10. The CDR3 is 16 residues long. This CDR3 reads CATSDHKQGSGQPQHF. The CDR3 DNA is TGTGCCACCAGTGATCATAAACAGGGGAGCGGTCAGCCCCAGCATTTT.

The genes are TRBV5-6 and TRBJ2-5; the D gene is possibly TRBD2 (6 bases). V lost 4 bases to trimming and J lost 1 base, with 14 bases between them. The length of the CDR3 is 15 residues. Germline V gene data show CDR1 as SGHDT and CDR2 as YYEEEE. CDR3 protein: CASSPSRDFQETQYF. The CDR3, as DNA: TGTGCCAGCAGCCCGTCCCGGGACTTCCAAGAGACCCAGTACTTC. The variable domain in full, with the rest retrieved from reference TRBV5-6 and TRBJ2-5, is DAGVTQSPTHLIKTRGQQVTLRCSPKSGHDTVSWYQQALGQGPQFIFQYYEEEERQRGNFPDRFSGHQFPNYSSELNVNALLLGDSALYLCASSPSRDFQETQYFGPGTRLLVL.

The chain is built from TRBV18 and TRBJ2-5; 8 nucleotides align to TRBD2. The CDR3 runs to 16 residues. CDR1 and CDR2 (germline): KGHSH, LQKENI. The V and J ends lost 2 bases and 1 base, in that order; junction bases with no gene match: 6. The CDR3 region is CASSPGSSGFQETQYF. The CDR3 DNA sequence: TGTGCCAGCTCACCAGGTTCTAGCGGGTTCCAAGAGACCCAGTACTTC.

This chain's CDR3 is CASSQGLSGFNEQFF. CDR3 DNA sequence: TGCGCCAGCAGCCAAGGGCTTAGCGGGTTTAATGAGCAGTTCTTC. This sequence joins TRBV4-3 and TRBJ2-1, with 7 nucleotides matching TRBD2. Germline CDR1 LGHNA, CDR2 YSLEER. There are 15 residues in the CDR3. J was trimmed by 7 bases and V by 1 base; bases with no gene match: 7.

Here the CDR3 DNA reads TGTGCCAGCAGCCCCCCGGGACAGGGGTTGGTCGAGCAGTACTTC. This gives the protein CASSPPGQGLVEQYF. This chain connects TRBV11-2 to TRBJ2-7; 10 positions match TRBD1. The J segment lost 6 bases and the V segment lost 5 bases, leaving 10 bases of the junction unmatched. CDR1 SGHAT and CDR2 FQNNGV come from the germline V gene. The CDR3 runs to 15 residues. Combining the CDR3 with reference TRBV11-2 and TRBJ2-7 gives the whole variable domain EAGVAQSPRYKIIEKRQSVAFWCNPISGHATLYWYQQILGQGPKLLIQFQNNGVVDDSQLPKDRFSAERLKGVDSTLKIQPAKLEDSAVYLCASSPPGQGLVEQYFGPGTRLTVT.

The chain employs TRBV3-1 (or the pseudogene TRBV3-2) and TRBJ2-7, with a weak D call TRBD1 (5 bases). V was clipped by 2 bases and J by 0 bases, with 20 bases between them. Germline V CDR1 and CDR2: LGHDT, YNNKEL (reference sequence). This CDR3 is 18 amino acids long. The CDR3: CASSQRLPLGQNSYEQYF. The CDR3, as DNA: TGTGCCAGCAGCCAACGCCTCCCCTTGGGGCAGAACTCCTACGAGCAGTACTTC.

This clone was detected only once. The chain uses TRBV11-1 and TRBJ2-2; a weak D match, TRBD2 (5 bases). The V end lost 7 bases, the J end lost 6 bases, and 12 bases lay between the germline ends. The CDR3 length is 13 residues. The germline V gene encodes CDR1 SGHAT and CDR2 FQDESV (reference sequence). CDR3 sequence reads: CASNFGDSGELFF. CDR3 in DNA: TGTGCCAGCAACTTCGGGGATTCCGGGGAGCTGTTTTTT.

The chain combines TRBV5-1 with TRBJ1-1, with TRBD1 matching 8 bases. From germline, CDR1 is SGHRS and CDR2 YFSETQ. Germline trimming cut 2 bases from V and 5 bases from J; bases unmatched to any gene: 8. CDR3 length equals 15 residues. The CDR3 loop is CASSFRTGRGTEAFF. DNA of the CDR3: TGCGCCAGCAGCTTCCGGACAGGGCGCGGTACTGAAGCTTTCTTT.

The rearrangement uses TRBV14 and TRBJ2-1, with D perhaps TRBD2 (6 bases). The germline CDR1 and CDR2 sequences are SGHDN and FVKESK. The CDR3 contains 17 residues. V gave up 0 bases and J gave up 5 bases, with 17 bases separating them. In DNA form, the CDR3 reads TGTGCCAGCAGCCAAGAGGGACGGGGCGGGGTACACAATGAGCAGTTCTTC. Its protein product is CASSQEGRGGVHNEQFF.

This sequence joins TRBV11-3 and TRBJ2-2; no reliable D call. The V gene's germline CDR1 is SGHNT and CDR2 YENEEA. The CDR3 contains 12 residues. Trimming shortened V by 4 bases and J by 5 bases, and 5 bases separated the two germline ends. The CDR3: CASSSNTGELFF. CDR3 bases: TGTGCCAGCAGCTCCAATACCGGGGAGCTGTTTTTT.

The CDR3 bases are TGCGCCAGCAGTGAAGGACAGGGGCAGTTCTTC. Protein product: CASSEGQGQFF. The chain links TRBV10-1 to TRBJ2-1; 8 bases are a match to TRBD1. The V and J ends lost 3 bases and 12 bases, in that order; junction bases with no gene match: 1. The CDR3 is 11 residues long. CDR1 is WNHNN and CDR2 is SYGVQD in the germline V gene (reference sequence).

The V gene is TRBV19, the J gene TRBJ2-6; 8 nucleotides line up with TRBD1. The CDR3 contains 18 residues. V shed 6 bases, J shed 0 bases, and the junction held 10 bases outside the gene matches. CDR1 and CDR2 (germline): LNHDA, SQIVND (reference sequence). The chain's CDR3 is CASRRQGASISGANVLTF. In DNA, the CDR3 is TGTGCCAGTAGACGTCAGGGGGCTTCGATCTCTGGGGCCAACGTCCTGACTTTC.

The chain combines TRBV19 with TRBJ2-5; D remains ambiguous. Germline V gene sequence: CDR1 LNHDA, CDR2 SQIVND (reference sequence). The CDR3 runs 12 residues. V shed 6 bases and J shed 0 bases, with 5 bases lying between them. CDR3 protein: CASRADQETQYF. CDR3 nucleotide sequence: TGTGCCAGTAGGGCAGACCAAGAGACCCAGTACTTC.